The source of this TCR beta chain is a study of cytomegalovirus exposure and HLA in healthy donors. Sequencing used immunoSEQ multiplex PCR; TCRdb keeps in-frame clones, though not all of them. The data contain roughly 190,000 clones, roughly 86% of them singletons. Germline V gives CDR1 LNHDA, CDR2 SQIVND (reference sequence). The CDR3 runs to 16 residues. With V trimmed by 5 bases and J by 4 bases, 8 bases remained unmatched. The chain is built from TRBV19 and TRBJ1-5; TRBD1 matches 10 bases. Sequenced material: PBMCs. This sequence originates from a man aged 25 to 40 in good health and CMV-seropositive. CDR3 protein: CASSSPWTGGNQPQHF. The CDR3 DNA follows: TGTGCCAGTAGTTCCCCCTGGACAGGGGGTAATCAGCCCCAGCATTTT.